The entry below gives a single T cell receptor beta chain sequence along with its context. This clone appeared a single time. What this receptor recognizes is not known. The input lacks base qualities; no much larger clone sits a single base away. TCRbeta CDR3 regions were amplified from genomic DNA by means of the immunoSEQ Assay, a bias-controlled multiplex PCR. The authors' pipeline ran thus. The number of nucleated cells in each sample was estimated from the amplification of reference gene primers within the assay. To quantify the absolute abundance of each unique TCRbeta CDR3 rearrangement, sequence reads were collapsed and filtered. Productive Simpson clonality was computed per sample as the square root of Simpson's diversity index over productive rearrangements. TCRdb carries this immuneACCESS record with in-frame sequences only. Its versions omit some clonotypes, under half of them owing to an unresolved V gene in the studies checked, with the rest unexplained. That table furnishes V, J and clone size, whereas the DNA furnished D and trimming. For this sample the table gives over 150,000 clones, of which roughly 84% were detected only once. The ten largest make up less than 3.5% of the sample.

Taken from the germline V gene, the CDR1 and CDR2 loops are SGHRS and YFSETQ. The cysteine opens and the phenylalanine closes a CDR3 of 14 amino acids. Only the CDR3 DNA stays, 42 bases, in frame from base 1. V lost 4 bases and J lost 0 bases; the stretch between them is 7 bases long. This record comes from a study of blood T cell repertoires in COVID-19 (dated by TCRdb to 2018 to 2020). For context, the study as a whole: Samples from collaborators originated in the United States, Italy and Spain and spanned both the acute and convalescent phases of COVID-19. The prospective study material was composed of cDNA or gDNA derived from T cells, B-cell-depleted T cells, or PBMCs. Subjects who had been exposed to COVID-19, were actively infected with it, or had recovered from it provided the deeply sampled blood TCRbeta repertoires that made up the dataset. The repertoires were released in a freely available public database meant as a resource for research on the immune response to SARS-CoV-2. Samples came from the ongoing ImmuneRACE study (first 160 participants) plus 1,254 subjects from 6 global collaborators. Sample metadata almost always included a de-identified subject ID, COVID-19 status, age in years and sex. HLA class I and class II types, where available, came from metadata supplied by the sample provider rather than from assay-based typing. Summary of the overall study and its limitations: How much clinical and demographic metadata was included differed by source and by participant, and the metadata was provided uncurated.

Each collaborating institution followed its own protocols to collect whole blood in K2EDTA tubes. For TCRbeta analysis, collaborators shipped samples as frozen whole blood, isolated PBMCs, or DNA extracted from either of those sample types. Source material: peripheral blood. The rearrangement combines TRBV5-1 with TRBJ1-4; there is no confident call for the D gene. This TCR was sampled from a woman aged 55-69 years with acute or convalescent COVID-19. The DNA sequence follows: TGCGCCAGCAGCAATACAGCAACTAATGAAAAACTGTTTTTT. It is translated as CASSNTATNEKLFF.